This T cell receptor beta chain was observed in a study of glioma-infiltrating T cells listed by TCRdb under 2016. Describing the broader study: The study sequenced TCR alpha- and beta-chain repertoires from glioma tissue, from non-neoplastic brain tissue and from matched peripheral blood mononuclear cells. Each tissue-infiltrating repertoire was compared with the same patient's peripheral blood repertoire to measure divergence between tissue and blood T-cell populations. The paired cohort comprised three low-grade glioma patients, 8 or 9 primary glioblastoma patients and three non-glioma patients contributing non-neoplastic brain tissue.

TCR alpha and beta CDR3 regions were amplified with the iRepertoire nested amplicon-rescue multiplex PCR (arm-PCR) platform from RNA. The input for one-step reverse transcription and amplification was roughly 90-450 ng of tissue mRNA or PBMC total RNA. Following bead purification, Illumina adapters were added by a secondary multiplex PCR, and libraries between 200 and 400 bp were gel-purified. The libraries contained internal 6-nucleotide barcodes that were used for demultiplexing. The libraries were sequenced on an Illumina MiSeq using 2x220 or 2x250 nucleotide paired-end reads. The source study handled its data this way. FLASH 1.2.11 was used to merge paired reads, and BWA-MEM then aligned the reads to the GRCh37 human genome before TRA and TRB reads were extracted. An IMGT-derived reference of cassette sequences and CDR3 motifs, with pseudogenes included, was used for V and J assignment. Reads were translated in three frames, and productive CDR3s were defined by a C…FGXG motif without stop codons. Clonotypes were defined as unique combinations of V-J cassette pair and CDR3 amino acid sequence. Filtering of reads was based on Hamming distance, with the threshold set by the sequence error rate of each sample in mapped regions. Through fastp at Q25 and MiXCR, TCRdb rebuilt clones from the public reads, retaining in-frame beta chains. Each record represents a unique CDR3 protein, reported with the most common genes and DNA among its rows. TCRdb's processing, not the authors', yielded these V and J calls. Within this sample are approximately 89,000 distinct CDR3 sequences, with about 23% of them counted one time only. Approximately 6.7% of the sample is in the top ten clones.

Comments on this clonotype: Its specific antigen is unknown. Nothing much larger sits one base from this clone, and base qualities are not available.

There are 14 amino acids in the CDR3, from cysteine to phenylalanine inclusive. The entry retains the CDR3 DNA only, 42 bases that are in frame from base 1. Via the germline V gene, CDR1 is MNHEY and CDR2 SVGEGT. Unmatched junction bases come to 4, with V trimmed by 5 bases and J by 8 bases. The paper as a whole reports these results and caveats: VJ-independent divergence between tissue and blood was found to be below expectation in non-neoplastic patients but above expectation in all gliomas, particularly low-grade gliomas. Very few CDR3 sequences were shared between tissue and blood, attributed to high CDR3 diversity and limited sampling. The group comparisons were based on small numbers of patients: three non-neoplastic, three low-grade glioma and fewer than ten glioblastoma patients.

Sequenced: glioma tissue, nonneoplastic brain tissue, or PBMCs (not recorded which). Rearrangement joined TRBV6-2 or TRBV6-3 to TRBJ2-1; a stretch of 12 junction bases matches TRBD1. The TCR originated in a human donor with low-grade glioma or glioblastoma, undergoing nonglioma brain surgery, or in good health (not recorded which). The CDR3 region has the sequence CASSPGQGAYEQFF. The nucleotides read TGTGCCAGCAGTCCGGGACAGGGGGCCTATGAGCAGTTCTTC.